The 15 T cell receptor beta chains reported below all come from one sample, sequenced in a study of identical twins. TCRdb used MiXCR to reprocess the 5' RACE reads, holding one entry per CDR3 protein. The table shows hundreds of thousands of distinct CDR3 sequences, with 10% to 15% occurring only once. These data are also associated with another study on yellow fever vaccine responses in identical twins.

The material sequenced was PBMCs. These receptors all come from a woman in her late teens or twenties in good health.

J is TRBJ2-7 and V is TRBV14; D might be TRBD2 (5 bases). Trimming left V 4 bases short and J 7 bases short, with 17 bases between. This CDR3 region has 14 residues. Germline V gene data show CDR1 as SGHDN and CDR2 as FVKESK. DNA for the CDR3: TGTGCCAGCAGCCCTAGCTACTGGACGGGTGAGCAGTACTTC. Translating gives CASSPSYWTGEQYF.

This clonotype showed up just a few times. The rearrangement links TRBV5-1 to TRBJ2-1; TRBD2 agrees at 8 bases. Germline loops: CDR1 SGHRS, CDR2 YFSETQ. V was pared by 0 bases and J by 8 bases, with 19 bases of the junction left unmatched. This CDR3 comprises 19 residues. CDR3 sequence: CASSLVGGSTGTRSHEQFF. In nucleotides, the CDR3 is TGCGCCAGCAGCTTGGTTGGGGGTTCTACCGGGACTAGATCCCATGAGCAGTTCTTC.

The sample holds a few counts of this clonotype. CDR3 loop: CASSTSGTGSRETQYF. The CDR3 DNA is TGCGCCAGCAGTACTTCCGGGACAGGATCTCGAGAGACCCAGTACTTC. This chain connects TRBV5-1 to TRBJ2-5, with 8 positions matching TRBD1. Per the germline V gene, CDR1 is SGHRS and CDR2 is YFSETQ. J was trimmed by 4 bases and V by 5 bases; bases with no gene match: 13. This CDR3 has 16 amino acids. Filled out from reference TRBV5-1 and TRBJ2-5, the complete variable domain reads KAGVTQTPRYLIKTRGQQVTLSCSPISGHRSVSWYQQTPGQGLQFLFEYFSETQRNKGNFPGRFSGRQFSNSRSEMNVSTLELGDSALYLCASSTSGTGSRETQYFGPGTRLLVL.

This rearrangement joins TRBV6-6 to TRBJ1-5; maybe TRBD1 (6 bases). In germline, CDR1 is MNHNY, CDR2 SVGAGI (reference sequence). The V end lost 6 bases, the J end lost 6 bases, and 12 bases lay between the germline ends. This CDR3 has 13 residues. DNA of the CDR3: TGTGCCAGCAGGGACAGCCTTACTCAGCCCCAGCATTTT. It translates to CASRDSLTQPQHF.

The chain is built from TRBV9 and TRBJ2-7; 8 bases fit TRBD2. Germline V gives CDR1 SGDLS, CDR2 YYNGEE. V gave up 6 bases and J gave up 7 bases; unmatched junction bases: 12. CDR3 length equals 14 residues. The CDR3 bases are TGTGCCAGCACAACAGGACTAGCACCTGGAGAGCAGTACTTC. As protein: CASTTGLAPGEQYF. Filled out from reference TRBV9 and TRBJ2-7, the complete variable domain reads DSGVTQTPKHLITATGQRVTLRCSPRSGDLSVYWYQQSLDQGLQFLIQYYNGEERAKGNILERFSAQQFPDLHSELNLSSLELGDSALYFCASTTGLAPGEQYFGPGTRLTVT.

The genes are TRBV5-6 and TRBJ2-3, with TRBD2 matching 15 bases. Germline V gene lookup returns CDR1 SGHDT and CDR2 YYEEEE. V lost 4 bases to trimming and J lost 0 bases; unmatched junction nucleotides: 3. There are 17 residues in the CDR3. CDR3 coding DNA: TGTGCCAGCAGCGGGACTAGCGGGAGGATTAGCACAGATACGCAGTATTTT. Its translation is CASSGTSGRISTDTQYF.

The rearrangement links TRBV4-1 to TRBJ2-1; TRBD2 matches 9 bases. The germline V gene has CDR1 MGHRA and CDR2 YSYEKL. This CDR3 comprises 17 residues. The V gene end was trimmed by 0 bases and the J gene end by 7 bases; junction bases not matched to a gene: 10. The CDR3 protein is CASSQDLRRGGRNEQFF. The CDR3 DNA is TGCGCCAGCAGCCAAGATCTGAGGCGGGGGGGCCGTAATGAGCAGTTCTTC.

The chain employs TRBV28 and TRBJ1-5; 7 bases match TRBD1. The germline V gene has CDR1 MDHEN and CDR2 SYDVKM. This CDR3 contains 15 residues. V lost 6 bases and J lost 3; bases outside the gene matches: 8. CDR3 DNA sequence: TGTGCCAGCAGCCCCGGGACAGACTTCAATCAGCCCCAGCATTTT. Translation gives CASSPGTDFNQPQHF.

There are a few counts of this clonotype. The chain combines TRBV12-3 or TRBV12-4 with TRBJ2-5; 7 bases match TRBD1. The J segment lost 1 base and the V segment lost 6 bases, leaving 11 bases of the junction unmatched. The CDR3 contains 16 residues. The CDR3 sequence: CASSPDRDPVQETQYF. Written as DNA, the CDR3 is TGTGCCAGCAGCCCCGACAGGGATCCCGTCCAAGAGACCCAGTACTTC.

The table lists this clonotype with a few counts. V is TRBV3-1 and J is TRBJ2-6; 7 positions match TRBD2. V lost 4 bases, J lost 4 bases, and 16 bases stayed unmatched. The germline CDR1 and CDR2 sequences are LGHDT and YNNKEL (reference sequence). The CDR3 has 19 residues. The CDR3 nucleotides read TGTGCCAGCAGCCCCGGGACTAAAAGGCGGCGTGCCGGGGCCAACGTCCTGACTTTC. Translated: CASSPGTKRRRAGANVLTF.

This clonotype was detected a few times. The chain carries TRBV6-5 and TRBJ1-2, with TRBD1 matching over 9 bases. This CDR3 comprises 16 residues. CDR1 is MNHEY and CDR2 is SVGAGI in the germline V gene. V was pared by 2 bases and J by 7 bases, with 11 bases of the junction left unmatched. This CDR3 is CASSYRTGGRGPGYTF. In DNA, the CDR3 is TGTGCCAGCAGTTACCGAACAGGGGGCAGGGGGCCTGGCTACACCTTC.

There are a few counts of this clonotype. The rearrangement links TRBV4-1 to TRBJ2-3; D unresolved. V lost 6 bases and J lost 3, with 10 bases in between. Germline CDR1 reads MGHRA; CDR2 reads YSYEKL. This CDR3 comprises 13 residues. The CDR3 loop reads CASRSLRTDTQYF. For the CDR3, the DNA is TGCGCCAGCAGATCGCTTCGAACAGATACGCAGTATTTT.

This clonotype was observed a handful of times. The chain uses TRBV20-1 and TRBJ1-5; 7 nucleotides align to TRBD1. This CDR3 is built from 13 residues. Germline CDR1 reads DFQATT; CDR2 reads SNEGSKA (reference sequence). The ends lost 6 bases at V and 6 bases at J; junction bases unmatched: 8. The CDR3 DNA sequence: TGCAGTGCCAAATTGACAGGGTTTCAGCCCCAGCATTTT. Translated, it gives CSAKLTGFQPQHF.

V usage is TRBV15 and J usage is TRBJ2-4; D remains unclear. The V gene's germline CDR1 is LNHNV and CDR2 YYDKDF (reference sequence). The V gene lost 3 bases and the J gene lost 6 bases, with 15 bases spanning the gap. The length of the CDR3 is 15 residues. CDR3 nucleotide sequence: TGTGCCACCAGCAGGGGTGCGGTCCCGACAAACATTCAGTACTTC. Its translation is CATSRGAVPTNIQYF.

This rearrangement joins TRBV5-6 to TRBJ2-1; the D gene is possibly TRBD2 (7 bases). The germline V gene has CDR1 SGHDT and CDR2 YYEEEE. The CDR3 contains 13 residues. V lost 9 bases to trimming and J lost 9 bases, with 19 bases between them. The CDR3 DNA sequence: TGTGCCACCATGGGGAGGGGGGGAAGTGAGCAGTTCTTC. Amino acid sequence: CATMGRGGSEQFF. The variable domain in full, with the rest retrieved from reference TRBV5-6 and TRBJ2-1, is DAGVTQSPTHLIKTRGQQVTLRCSPKSGHDTVSWYQQALGQGPQFIFQYYEEEERQRGNFPDRFSGHQFPNYSSELNVNALLLGDSALYLCATMGRGGSEQFFGPGTRLTVL.